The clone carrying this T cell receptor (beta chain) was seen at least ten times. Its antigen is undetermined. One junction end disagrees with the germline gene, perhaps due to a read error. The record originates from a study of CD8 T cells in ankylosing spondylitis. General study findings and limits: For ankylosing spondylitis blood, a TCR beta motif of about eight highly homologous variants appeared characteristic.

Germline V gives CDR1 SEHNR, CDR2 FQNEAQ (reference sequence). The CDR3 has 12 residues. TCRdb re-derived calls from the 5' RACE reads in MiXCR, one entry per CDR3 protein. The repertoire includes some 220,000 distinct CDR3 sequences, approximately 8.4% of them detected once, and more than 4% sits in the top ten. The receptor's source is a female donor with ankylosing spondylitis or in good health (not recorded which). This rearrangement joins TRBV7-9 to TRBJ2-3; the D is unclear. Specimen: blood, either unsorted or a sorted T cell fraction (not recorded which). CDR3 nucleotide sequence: TGTGCCAGCATCGTACGAGAGGATAGGCAGTATTTT. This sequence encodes CASIVREDRQYF.